The 23 T cell receptor beta chains reported below all come from one sample, sequenced in a study of shared clonotypes between healthy human individuals. Clones were sequenced by immunoSEQ multiplex PCR, and TCRdb holds only the in-frame ones, with some missing. Of roughly 2,000,000 clones in the sample, approximately 94% were seen once. The naive CD8 fraction comprised CD45RO-negative cells positively selected for CCR7 and excluded terminally differentiated effector memory CD45RA+ cells. Material for sequencing was naive CD8+ T cells sorted from blood. These receptors all come from a man between 18 and 35 years old in good health.

The chain has TRBV7-9 and TRBJ1-1, with TRBD1 matching over 7 bases. The CDR3 runs 12 residues. CDR1 and CDR2 from the germline V gene are SEHNR and FQNEAQ (reference sequence). The V segment lost 4 bases and the J segment 7 bases; nucleotides outside the gene matches: 3. The CDR3 here is CASSSSGGEAFF. DNA for the CDR3: TGTGCCAGCAGCTCCTCAGGGGGTGAAGCTTTCTTT.

This chain connects TRBV6-5 to TRBJ2-7; TRBD2 is a possible D gene (5 bases). V was pared by 4 bases and J by 1 base, with 14 bases between. Germline V gives CDR1 MNHEY, CDR2 SVGAGI. The CDR3 consists of 15 residues. CDR3 amino acids: CASSSGIGVSYEQYF. DNA for the CDR3: TGTGCCAGCAGTTCGGGGATAGGTGTTTCCTACGAGCAGTACTTC.

The chain carries TRBV15 and TRBJ2-7, with D hard to call. V was clipped by 0 bases and J by 3 bases, with 15 bases between them. From germline, CDR1 is LNHNV and CDR2 YYDKDF (reference sequence). The CDR3 runs to 16 residues. CDR3 residues: CATSRDHRSILYEQYF. The CDR3, as DNA: TGTGCCACCAGCAGAGATCACCGCAGTATCCTCTACGAGCAGTACTTC.

The chain carries TRBV19 and TRBJ2-7; D ambiguous. The V gene's germline CDR1 is LNHDA and CDR2 SQIVND (reference sequence). The CDR3 length is 13 residues. The V gene lost 9 bases and the J gene lost 3 bases, with 15 bases spanning the gap. In DNA, the CDR3 is TGTGCCAGCAGGAGTCAGGAAAGCTACGAGCAGTACTTC. Amino acid sequence: CASRSQESYEQYF.

The chain recombines TRBV27 with TRBJ2-5; TRBD2 might be the D (6 bases). The CDR3 has 15 residues. Germline V CDR1 and CDR2: MNHEY, SMNVEV (reference sequence). The germline V and J ends were trimmed by 4 bases and 5 bases, with 17 bases remaining between them. The CDR3 loop reads CASSSPEGRGETQYF. The CDR3 DNA reads as TGTGCCAGCAGTTCCCCGGAGGGGCGGGGCGAGACCCAGTACTTC.

This chain links TRBV29-1 with TRBJ2-2; D gene uncertain. The CDR3 is made up of 14 amino acids. CDR1 is SQVTM and CDR2 is ANQGSEA in the germline V gene. Trimming shortened V by 3 bases and J by 1 base, and 9 bases separated the two germline ends. The CDR3 here is CSVDWPENTGELFF. In DNA, the CDR3 is TGCAGCGTTGACTGGCCAGAGAACACCGGGGAGCTGTTTTTT.

The chain is built from TRBV5-6 and TRBJ2-7; D unresolved. Trimming cost V 4 bases and J 4 bases, with 6 bases left between them. The CDR3 sequence is 11 residues long. CDR1 SGHDT and CDR2 YYEEEE come from the germline V gene. CDR3 sequence reads: CASSESYEQYF. CDR3 bases: TGTGCCAGCAGCGAGAGTTACGAGCAGTACTTC. Full variable domain (missing parts from reference TRBV5-6 and TRBJ2-7): DAGVTQSPTHLIKTRGQQVTLRCSPKSGHDTVSWYQQALGQGPQFIFQYYEEEERQRGNFPDRFSGHQFPNYSSELNVNALLLGDSALYLCASSESYEQYFGPGTRLTVT.

The gene calls are TRBV19 and TRBJ1-2; no clear D gene. There are 14 residues in the CDR3. Trimming stripped 5 bases from V and 4 bases from J, with 14 bases between. CDR1 LNHDA and CDR2 SQIVND come from the germline V gene (reference sequence). Written as DNA, the CDR3 is TGTGCCAGTAGTCACATCGAGACAACCTATGGCTACACCTTC. It is translated as CASSHIETTYGYTF.

The genes are TRBV27 and TRBJ2-4; TRBD2 aligns across 8 bases. CDR1 MNHEY and CDR2 SMNVEV come from the germline V gene (reference sequence). This CDR3 region has 16 residues. V lost 2 bases, J lost 0 bases, and 3 bases stayed unmatched. CDR3 nucleotide sequence: TGTGCCAGCAGTTTAGCGGGGGGAGGAGCCAAAAACATTCAGTACTTC. Translated: CASSLAGGGAKNIQYF.

On this clone itself: The sample contains more than one DNA sequence encoding this CDR3. V gene TRBV9 combines with J gene TRBJ2-1; D is perhaps TRBD2 (6 bases). The CDR3 has 15 residues. Looked up from germline, CDR1 is SGDLS and CDR2 is YYNGEE. V lost 0 bases and J lost 6, with 13 bases in between. The CDR3 coding sequence is TGTGCCAGCAGCGTAGGGGGCGGGGCAGCCAATGAGCAGTTCTTC. Protein: CASSVGGGAANEQFF.

The chain joins TRBV4-1 to TRBJ2-7; D might be TRBD1 or TRBD2, each matching 5 bases. The CDR3 extends over 16 amino acids. Trimming removed 1 base at V and 2 bases at J, with 15 bases between. Germline CDR1 reads MGHRA; CDR2 reads YSYEKL. CDR3 amino acids: CASSQGGEILTYEQYF. CDR3 coding DNA: TGCGCCAGCAGCCAAGGAGGGGAGATATTAACCTACGAGCAGTACTTC.

The chain couples TRBV7-9 to TRBJ2-7; 9 positions agree with TRBD1. The CDR3 totals 14 residues. CDR1 is SEHNR and CDR2 is FQNEAQ in the germline V gene (reference sequence). The junction had 7 bases not matched to a gene; V was cut back by 4 bases and J by 6 bases. CDR3 DNA: TGTGCCAGCAGCTCCCGGGACAGGGTGGGCGAGCAGTACTTC. Translated, it gives CASSSRDRVGEQYF.

The chain is built from TRBV28 and TRBJ1-1; no reliable D call. The V end was cut by 0 bases, the J end by 4 bases, with 9 bases between. This CDR3 spans 14 amino acids. In germline, CDR1 is MDHEN, CDR2 SYDVKM. The CDR3 is CASSLWVGLTEAFF. The CDR3 DNA is TGTGCCAGCAGTTTATGGGTAGGGCTCACTGAAGCTTTCTTT.

This clone was counted between two and nine times. The identical CDR3 is also encoded by other nucleotide sequences in the sample. The CDR3 DNA follows: TGTGCCAGCAGTTTAGCAGGGAGCTCCTACGAGCAGTACTTC. Protein sequence: CASSLAGSSYEQYF. The genes are TRBV28 and TRBJ2-7, with D perhaps TRBD1 or TRBD2 (5 bases each). The CDR3 is made up of 14 amino acids. Trimming removed 2 bases at V and 0 bases at J, with 8 bases between. In germline, CDR1 is MDHEN, CDR2 SYDVKM.

The chain uses TRBV5-6 and TRBJ2-4; tentative D call: TRBD1 (6 bases). There are 12 residues in the CDR3. Deletions cut 2 bases from V and 10 bases from J, with 10 bases between. Germline CDR1 and CDR2: SGHDT and YYEEEE. In nucleotides, the CDR3 is TGTGCCAGCAGCTTAATACAGGGAATTCAGTACTTC. Residues: CASSLIQGIQYF.

This chain joins TRBV30 and TRBJ1-6, with TRBD1 matching 9 bases. There are 11 residues in the CDR3. The ends lost 5 bases at V and 17 bases at J; junction bases unmatched: 7. Germline values: CDR1 GTSNPN, CDR2 SVGIG (reference sequence). The CDR3 region is CAWGQGLLFHF. CDR3 bases: TGTGCCTGGGGACAGGGGCTTCTCTTCCACTTT.

The chain links TRBV6-5 to TRBJ1-2; D possibly corresponds to TRBD1 (6 bases). Germline V gene data show CDR1 as MNHEY and CDR2 as SVGAGI. The CDR3 has 13 residues. Trimming took 6 bases from V and 2 from J, leaving 10 bases between them. The CDR3 spells CASRDSLNYGYTF. CDR3 nucleotides: TGTGCCAGCAGGGACAGCTTAAACTATGGCTACACCTTC.

The chain has TRBV11-2 and TRBJ1-3, with D hard to call. Trimming left V 0 bases short and J 0 bases short, with 12 bases between. The CDR3 totals 17 residues. The germline CDR1 and CDR2 sequences are SGHAT and FQNNGV. CDR3 DNA sequence: TGTGCCAGCAGCTTAGATTACCGGGTCCTCTCTGGAAACACCATATATTTT. The encoded protein is CASSLDYRVLSGNTIYF.

The chain carries TRBV11-2 and TRBJ1-5, with TRBD1 as a possible D gene (5 bases). V gave up 1 base and J gave up 4 bases, with 17 bases separating them. The germline V gene encodes CDR1 SGHAT and CDR2 FQNNGV. This CDR3 has 17 amino acids. CDR3 in DNA: TGTGCCAGCAGCTTAGTTCATCGGTGGGGGGATAATCAGCCCCAGCATTTT. This codes for CASSLVHRWGDNQPQHF.

This chain joins TRBV7-2 and TRBJ2-6, with D possibly matching TRBD1 (6 bases). Trimming stripped 2 bases from V and 3 bases from J, with 11 bases between. The CDR3 extends over 16 amino acids. Germline V gene data show CDR1 as SGHTA and CDR2 as FQGNSA. This CDR3 reads CASSLLQGSGANVLTF. In DNA form, the CDR3 reads TGTGCCAGCAGCTTACTTCAGGGGAGTGGGGCCAACGTCCTGACTTTC.

The CDR3 nucleotides read TGTGCCAGCAGTTACGACACCTACACCGGGGAGCTGTTTTTT. Translating it yields CASSYDTYTGELFF. This chain uses TRBV6-5 with TRBJ2-2; no firm D call. The CDR3 is 14 residues long. Trimming cost V 2 bases and J 3 bases, with 7 bases left between them. Germline V CDR1 and CDR2: MNHEY, SVGAGI.

The genes are TRBV18 and TRBJ1-1, with unresolved D. CDR1 is KGHSH, CDR2 LQKENI, per germline. Trimming stripped 3 bases from V and 6 bases from J, with 14 bases between. CDR3 length equals 14 residues. CDR3 in amino acids: CASSPDPGGSEAFF. Written as DNA, the CDR3 is TGTGCCAGCTCACCGGACCCCGGTGGCTCTGAAGCTTTCTTT.

This rearrangement joins TRBV29-1 to TRBJ2-7, with 9 bases aligning to TRBD1. The CDR3 totals 15 residues. Trimming cost V 2 bases and J 5 bases; bases outside gene matches: 10. Germline CDR1 SQVTM, CDR2 ANQGSEA. The CDR3 reads CSVEFRGQGYDEQYF. The DNA for the CDR3 is TGCAGCGTTGAATTTCGTGGACAGGGGTACGACGAGCAGTACTTC.